This T cell receptor beta chain was identified in a study of early T cells in non-severe SARS-CoV-2 infection. Overall study: Sequenced bulk RNA came from whole blood that was unsorted, and chains were unpaired.

Notes on this clonotype: The antigen is not known.

V was clipped by 4 bases and J by 0 bases, with 13 bases between them. The CDR3 spans 15 residues. CDR1 is MDHEN and CDR2 is SYDVKM in the germline V gene. Study findings and constraints: Matches to VDJdb favored anti-spike CD8 responses and missed private and CD4 specificities.

Each single cDNA molecule received a unique molecular identifier. TCRdb independently ran MiXCR on the 5' RACE reads; one entry per CDR3 protein. The sample has 40,000 to 55,000 distinct CDR3 sequences, 6.5% to 9.5% seen once. This receptor was obtained from an adult who was a healthcare worker with PCR-confirmed SARS-CoV-2 infection or an uninfected control (not recorded which). Sequenced material: whole blood. This rearrangement joins TRBV28 to TRBJ2-7; TRBD1 or TRBD2 may be the D gene (5 bases each). The chain's CDR3 is CASSSSGTRSYEQYF. CDR3 nucleotide sequence: TGTGCCAGCAGTTCCTCCGGGACCCGCTCCTACGAGCAGTACTTC.